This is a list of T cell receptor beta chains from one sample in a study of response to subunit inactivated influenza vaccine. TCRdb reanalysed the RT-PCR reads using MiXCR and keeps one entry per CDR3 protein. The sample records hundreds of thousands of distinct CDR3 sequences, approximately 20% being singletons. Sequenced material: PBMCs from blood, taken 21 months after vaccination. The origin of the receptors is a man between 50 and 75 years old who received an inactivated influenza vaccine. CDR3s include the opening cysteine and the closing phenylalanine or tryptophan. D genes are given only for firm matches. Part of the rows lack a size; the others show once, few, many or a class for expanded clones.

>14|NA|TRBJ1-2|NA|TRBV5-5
TGTGCCAGCAGCCAGGGAAGTGGGAGCGACGGCTACACCTTC
CASSQGSGSDGYTF
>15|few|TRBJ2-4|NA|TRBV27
TGTGCCAGCAGTCCTAGGATAGCGGCCAAAAACATTCAGTACTTC
CASSPRIAAKNIQYF
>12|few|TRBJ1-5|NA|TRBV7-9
TGTGCCAGCAGCCAGGACGGTCAGCCCCAGCATTTT
CASSQDGQPQHF
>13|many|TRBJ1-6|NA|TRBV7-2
TGTGCCAGCAGCTTAGTGCGGAATTCACCCCTCCACTTT
CASSLVRNSPLHF
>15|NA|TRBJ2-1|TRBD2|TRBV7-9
TGTGCCAGCAGGCCAGGGACTAGCGGGAGTCCTGAGCAGTTCTTC
CASRPGTSGSPEQFF
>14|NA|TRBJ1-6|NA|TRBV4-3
TGCGCCAGCAGCCAAGGGCAGGGGAGTTCACCCCTCCACTTT
CASSQGQGSSPLHF
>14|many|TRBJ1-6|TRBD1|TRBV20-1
TGCAGTGCTAGAACAGGGGGAGGTAATTCACCCCTCCACTTT
CSARTGGGNSPLHF
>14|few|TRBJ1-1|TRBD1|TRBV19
TGTGCCAGTATAGGCAGGGGGCTAAACACTGAAGCTTTCTTT
CASIGRGLNTEAFF
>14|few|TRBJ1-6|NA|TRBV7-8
TGTGCCAGCAGCTTACAGGACTATAATTCACCCCTCCACTTT
CASSLQDYNSPLHF
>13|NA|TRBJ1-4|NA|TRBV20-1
TGCAGTTTAACCGGGGGGATTAATGAAAAACTGTTTTTT
CSLTGGINEKLFF
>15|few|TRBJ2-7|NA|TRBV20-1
TGCAGTGCTAGAGAGGCCAGGGGGGTATCCTACGAGCAGTACTTC
CSAREARGVSYEQYF
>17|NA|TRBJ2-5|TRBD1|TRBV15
TGTGCCACCAGCGGATCCGGGACAGGGGTCATCCAAGAGACCCAGTACTTC
CATSGSGTGVIQETQYF
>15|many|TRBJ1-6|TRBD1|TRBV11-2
TGTGCCAGCAGCTCGGGACAGGGGTTCGGGTCACCCCTCCACTTT
CASSSGQGFGSPLHF
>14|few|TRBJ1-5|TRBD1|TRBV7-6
TGTGCCAGCAGCTTAGTAACAGGGGGGCAGCCCCAGCATTTT
CASSLVTGGQPQHF
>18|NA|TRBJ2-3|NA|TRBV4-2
TGTGCCAGCAGCCAAGAGAATTTCGAGTCCCTACGCACAGATACGCAGTATTTT
CASSQENFESLRTDTQYF
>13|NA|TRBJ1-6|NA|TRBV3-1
TGTGCCAGCAGCCATGGGAGAAATTCACCCCTCCACTTT
CASSHGRNSPLHF
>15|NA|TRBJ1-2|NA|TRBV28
TGTGCCAGCAGTTTGACGACAGTTTTTCCCTATGGCTACACCTTC
CASSLTTVFPYGYTF
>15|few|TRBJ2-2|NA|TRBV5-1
TGCGCCAGCAGCTGGGGAACCCCAAACACCGGGGAGCTGTTTTTT
CASSWGTPNTGELFF
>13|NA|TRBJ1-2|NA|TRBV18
TGTGCCAGCTCACCACCGAATAGGGAAGGCTACACCTTC
CASSPPNREGYTF
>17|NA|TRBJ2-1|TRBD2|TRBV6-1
TGTGCCAGCAAGGGGATCGGCGGGGGAAGCTCCTACAATGAGCAGTTCTTC
CASKGIGGGSSYNEQFF
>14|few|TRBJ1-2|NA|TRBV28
TGTGCCAGCAGTTTTGGAACCTTTAACTATGGCTACACCTTC
CASSFGTFNYGYTF
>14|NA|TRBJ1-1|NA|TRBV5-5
TGTGCCAGCAGCCGGCAGGGTGGCAACACTGAAGCTTTCTTT
CASSRQGGNTEAFF
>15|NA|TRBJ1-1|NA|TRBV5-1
TGCGCCAGCAGCTTGCTTGGCAGTGGGAACACTGAAGCTTTCTTT
CASSLLGSGNTEAFF
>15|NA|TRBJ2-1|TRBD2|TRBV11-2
TGTGCCAGCAGACAAAGCGGGGGCCCGCTCAATGAGCAGTTCTTC
CASRQSGGPLNEQFF
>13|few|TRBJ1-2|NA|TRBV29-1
TGCAGCGTTGTTCCCCCAGGGAACTATGGCTACACCTTC
CSVVPPGNYGYTF
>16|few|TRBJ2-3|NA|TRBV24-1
TGTGCCACCAGTGATCCGGGCCCTATCACGTCAGATACGCAGTATTTT
CATSDPGPITSDTQYF
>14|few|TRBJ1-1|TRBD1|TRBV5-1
TGCGCCAGCAGCACGGGACAGGGTGACACTGAAGCTTTCTTT
CASSTGQGDTEAFF
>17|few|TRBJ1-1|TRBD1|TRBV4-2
TGTGCCAGCAGCCAAGAAGGCCCGGGACAGATGAACACTGAAGCTTTCTTT
CASSQEGPGQMNTEAFF
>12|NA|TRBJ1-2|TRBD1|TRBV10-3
TGTGCCACTTCGGACAGGGACTATGGCTACACCTTC
CATSDRDYGYTF
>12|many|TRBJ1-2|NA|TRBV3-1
TGTGCCAGCAGCCAAGAGTTCTATGGCTACACCTTC
CASSQEFYGYTF
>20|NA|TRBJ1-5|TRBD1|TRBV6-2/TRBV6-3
TGTGCCAGCAGTTACCATACAGGGGGCGTTGGGTATGAGAGGAATCAGCCCCAGCATTTT
CASSYHTGGVGYERNQPQHF
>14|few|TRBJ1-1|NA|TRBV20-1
TGCAGTGCTACATTCATCGTTACGAACACTGAAGCTTTCTTT
CSATFIVTNTEAFF
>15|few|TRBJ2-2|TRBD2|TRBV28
TGTGCCAGCCAACTAGCGGGGGGGGTCCACGGGGAGCTGTTTTTT
CASQLAGGVHGELFF
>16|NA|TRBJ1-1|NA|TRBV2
TGTGCCAGCAGTCCCGGGAGAGCAGACATGAACACTGAAGCTTTCTTT
CASSPGRADMNTEAFF
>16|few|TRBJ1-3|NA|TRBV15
TGTGCCACCAGCAGAGATTGGATTAGCTCTGGAAACACCATATATTTT
CATSRDWISSGNTIYF
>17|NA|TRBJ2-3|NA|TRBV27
TGTGCCAGCAGTTTATTTGGGCTAGCGACTTACACAGATACGCAGTATTTT
CASSLFGLATYTDTQYF
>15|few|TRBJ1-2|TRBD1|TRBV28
TGTGCCAGCAGTCCTCCGACAGGGGGCATGTATGGCTACACCTTC
CASSPPTGGMYGYTF
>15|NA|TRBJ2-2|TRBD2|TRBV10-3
TGTGCCATCAGTGAATTGACTAGCGGGAGCGGGGAGCTGTTTTTT
CAISELTSGSGELFF
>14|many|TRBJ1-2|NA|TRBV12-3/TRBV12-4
TGTGCCAGCAGTTTAGACGGCAGGATCTATGGCTACACCTTC
CASSLDGRIYGYTF
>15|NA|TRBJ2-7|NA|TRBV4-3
TGCGCCAGCAGCCAAGAACAAGGGGTTACCTACGAGCAGTACTTC
CASSQEQGVTYEQYF
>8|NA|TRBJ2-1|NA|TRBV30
TGTGCCTGGAATGAGCAGTTCTTC
CAWNEQFF
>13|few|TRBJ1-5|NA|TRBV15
TGTGCCACCAGCAGGGACAAATATCAGCCCCAGCATTTT
CATSRDKYQPQHF
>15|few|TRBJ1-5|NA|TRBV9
TGTGCCAGCAGCGTAGGGTGGGGGAACAATCAGCCCCAGCATTTT
CASSVGWGNNQPQHF
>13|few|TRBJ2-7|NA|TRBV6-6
TGTGCCAGCAGAAGCGACAGACTTTACGAGCAGTACTTC
CASRSDRLYEQYF
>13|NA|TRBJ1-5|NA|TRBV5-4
TGTGCCAGCAGCTTGGATGTGGATCAGCCCCAGCATTTT
CASSLDVDQPQHF
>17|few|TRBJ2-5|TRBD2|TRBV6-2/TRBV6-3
TGTGCCAGCAGTTACCGAAGCATTAGCGGGAGGGCGGAGACCCAGTACTTC
CASSYRSISGRAETQYF
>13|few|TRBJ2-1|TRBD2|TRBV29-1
TGCAGCTCGCCGGGACTAGCGTCCAATGAGCAGTTCTTC
CSSPGLASNEQFF
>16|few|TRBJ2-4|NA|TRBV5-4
TGTGCCAGCAGCAAGAAAACAGGTTCGACCAAAAACATTCAGTACTTC
CASSKKTGSTKNIQYF
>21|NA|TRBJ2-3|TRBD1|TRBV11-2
TGTGCCAGCAGCCCGACCCCGGGACAGGGGGATGGTTCGTATAGAACAGATACGCAGTATTTT
CASSPTPGQGDGSYRTDTQYF